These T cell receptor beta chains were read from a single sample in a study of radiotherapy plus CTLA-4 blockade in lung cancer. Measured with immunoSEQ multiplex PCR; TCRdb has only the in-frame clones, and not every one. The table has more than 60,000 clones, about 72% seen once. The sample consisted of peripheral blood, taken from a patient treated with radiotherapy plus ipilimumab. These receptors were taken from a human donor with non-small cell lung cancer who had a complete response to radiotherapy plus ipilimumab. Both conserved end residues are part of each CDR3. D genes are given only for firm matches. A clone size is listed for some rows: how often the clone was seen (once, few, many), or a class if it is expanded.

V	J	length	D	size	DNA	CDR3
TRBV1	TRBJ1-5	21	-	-	TGCACCAGCAGCCAAAAGCCCCTAGGCAGGGGAGTAAGGTATAGCAATCAGCCCCAGCATTTT	CTSSQKPLGRGVRYSNQPQHF
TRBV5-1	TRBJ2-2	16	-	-	TGCGCCAGCAGCTGGTCGGTCGATTCGAACACCGGGGAGCTGTTTTTT	CASSWSVDSNTGELFF
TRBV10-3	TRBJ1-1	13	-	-	TGTGCCATCAGTGAGTCATCAAACACTGAAGCTTTCTTT	CAISESSNTEAFF
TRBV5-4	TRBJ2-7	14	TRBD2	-	TGTGCCAGCAGCTTGTTAGCGGGGGGAAATGAGCAGTACTTC	CASSLLAGGNEQYF
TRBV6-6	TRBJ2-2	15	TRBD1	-	TGTGCCAGCAGCTCGGGACAGGGGTACACCGGGGAGCTGTTTTTT	CASSSGQGYTGELFF
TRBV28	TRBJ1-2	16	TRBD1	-	TGTGCCAGCAGTTTATCGGGACAGGGGGCAGACTATGGCTACACCTTC	CASSLSGQGADYGYTF
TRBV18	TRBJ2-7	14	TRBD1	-	TGTGCCAGCTCGCCTTTCGACAGGGCGCACGAGCAGTACTTC	CASSPFDRAHEQYF
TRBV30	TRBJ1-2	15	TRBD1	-	TGTGCCTGGAGTGAACCAGACAGGGAATCTCCTGGCTACACCTTC	CAWSEPDRESPGYTF
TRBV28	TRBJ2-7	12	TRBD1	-	TGTGCCAGCGGGACAGGGATCTACGAGCAGTACTTC	CASGTGIYEQYF
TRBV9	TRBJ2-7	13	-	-	TGTGCCAGCAGCGTGTCCGGGACTGCAAGACCGTACTTC	CASSVSGTARPYF
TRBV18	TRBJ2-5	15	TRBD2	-	TGTGCCAGCTCACCCGCTAGCGGGAAACAAGAGACCCAGTACTTC	CASSPASGKQETQYF
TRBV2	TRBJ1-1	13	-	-	TGTGCCAGCAGTGAGGGAGGGAACACTGAAGCTTTCTTT	CASSEGGNTEAFF
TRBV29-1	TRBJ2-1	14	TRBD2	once	TGCAGCGCGAGACTAGCGGGATTCATCGGGGAGCAGTTCTTC	CSARLAGFIGEQFF
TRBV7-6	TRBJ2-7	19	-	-	TGTGCCAGCAGCACGCACAGCGGACTCTTTTTCCTAACCTCCTACGAGCAGTACTTC	CASSTHSGLFFLTSYEQYF
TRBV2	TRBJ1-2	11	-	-	TGTGCCAGCGGGGGGGAGGCTGGCTACACCTTC	CASGGEAGYTF
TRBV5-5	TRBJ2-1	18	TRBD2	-	TGTGCCAGCAGCTTTGGAGGACTAGCGGGAGCTATCTACAATGAGCAGTTCTTC	CASSFGGLAGAIYNEQFF
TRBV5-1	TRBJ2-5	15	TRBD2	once	TGCGCCAGCAGCTTGGGGTCTAGCGGGCAAGAGACCCAGTACTTC	CASSLGSSGQETQYF
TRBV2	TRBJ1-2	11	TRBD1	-	TGTGCCAGCGGGACAGGCTATGGCTACACCTTC	CASGTGYGYTF
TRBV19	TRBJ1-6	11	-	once	TGTGCCAGTAGTGCCTCAGTGGCCCTCCACTTT	CASSASVALHF
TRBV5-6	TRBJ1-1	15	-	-	TGTGCCAGCAGCTTGGATGGCGGCACTTACACTGAAGCTTTCTTT	CASSLDGGTYTEAFF